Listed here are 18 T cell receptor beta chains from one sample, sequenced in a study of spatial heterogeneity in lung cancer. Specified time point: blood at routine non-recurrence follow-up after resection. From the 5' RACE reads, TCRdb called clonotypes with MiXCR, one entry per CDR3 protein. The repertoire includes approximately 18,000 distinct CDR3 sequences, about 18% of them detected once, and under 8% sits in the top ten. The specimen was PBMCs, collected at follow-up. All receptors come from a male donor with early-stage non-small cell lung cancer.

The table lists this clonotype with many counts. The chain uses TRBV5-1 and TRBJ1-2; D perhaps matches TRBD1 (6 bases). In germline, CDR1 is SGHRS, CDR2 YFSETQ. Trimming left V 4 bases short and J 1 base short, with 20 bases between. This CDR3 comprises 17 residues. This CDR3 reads CASSPRDTSSYNYGYTF. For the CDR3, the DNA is TGCGCCAGCAGCCCCCGGGACACCTCATCTTATAACTATGGCTACACCTTC.

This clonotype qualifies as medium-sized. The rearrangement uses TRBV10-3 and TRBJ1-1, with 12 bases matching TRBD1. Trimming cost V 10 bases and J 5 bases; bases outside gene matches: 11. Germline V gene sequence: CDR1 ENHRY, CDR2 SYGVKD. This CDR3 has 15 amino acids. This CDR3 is CASSGTGGAVTEAFF. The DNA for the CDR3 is TGTGCCAGCTCCGGGACAGGGGGCGCGGTGACTGAAGCTTTCTTT.

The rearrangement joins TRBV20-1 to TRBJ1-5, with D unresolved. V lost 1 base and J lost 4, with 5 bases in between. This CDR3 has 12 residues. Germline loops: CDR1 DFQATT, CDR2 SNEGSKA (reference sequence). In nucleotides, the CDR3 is TGCAGTGCTAGAGCCCCAAATCAGCCCCAGCATTTT. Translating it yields CSARAPNQPQHF.

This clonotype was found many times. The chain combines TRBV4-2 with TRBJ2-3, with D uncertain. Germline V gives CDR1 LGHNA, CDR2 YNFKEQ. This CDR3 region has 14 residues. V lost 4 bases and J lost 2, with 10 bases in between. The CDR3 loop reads CASSRELSTDTQYF. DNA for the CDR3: TGTGCCAGCAGCCGTGAACTTTCCACAGATACGCAGTATTTT.

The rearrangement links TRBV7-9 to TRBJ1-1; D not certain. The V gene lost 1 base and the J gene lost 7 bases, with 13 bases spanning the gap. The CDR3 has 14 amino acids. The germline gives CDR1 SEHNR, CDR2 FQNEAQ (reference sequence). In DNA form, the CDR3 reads TGTGCCAGCAGCTTAGGCGTTTCGGCAGATGAAGCTTTCTTT. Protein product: CASSLGVSADEAFF. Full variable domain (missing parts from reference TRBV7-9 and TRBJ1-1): DTGVSQNPRHKITKRGQNVTFRCDPISEHNRLYWYRQTLGQGPEFLTYFQNEAQLEKSRLLSDRFSAERPKGSFSTLEIQRTEQGDSAMYLCASSLGVSADEAFFGQGTRLTVV.

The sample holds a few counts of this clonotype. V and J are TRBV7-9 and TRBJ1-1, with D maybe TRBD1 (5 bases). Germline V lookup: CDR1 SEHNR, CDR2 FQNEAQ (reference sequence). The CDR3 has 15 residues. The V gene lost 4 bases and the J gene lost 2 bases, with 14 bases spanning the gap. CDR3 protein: CASSWGDRPNTEAFF. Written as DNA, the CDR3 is TGTGCCAGCAGCTGGGGCGACAGACCAAACACTGAAGCTTTCTTT.

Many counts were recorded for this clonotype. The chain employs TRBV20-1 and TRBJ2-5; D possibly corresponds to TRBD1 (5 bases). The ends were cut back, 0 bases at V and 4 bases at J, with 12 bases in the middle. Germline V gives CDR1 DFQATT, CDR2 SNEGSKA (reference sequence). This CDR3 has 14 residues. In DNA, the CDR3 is TGCAGTGCTAGAGATCTGCAGGGTAGAGAGACCCAGTACTTC. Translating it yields CSARDLQGRETQYF.

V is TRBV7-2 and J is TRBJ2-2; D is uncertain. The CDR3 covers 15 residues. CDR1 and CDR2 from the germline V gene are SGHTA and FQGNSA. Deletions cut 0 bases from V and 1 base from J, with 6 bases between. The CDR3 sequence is CASSLAPENTGELFF. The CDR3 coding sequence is TGTGCCAGCAGCTTAGCACCGGAGAACACCGGGGAGCTGTTTTTT.

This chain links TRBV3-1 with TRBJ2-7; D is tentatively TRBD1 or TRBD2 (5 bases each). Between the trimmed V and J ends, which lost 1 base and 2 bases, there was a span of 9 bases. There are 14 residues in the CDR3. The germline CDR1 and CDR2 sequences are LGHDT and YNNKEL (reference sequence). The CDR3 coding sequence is TGTGCCAGCAGCCAAGGATGGGGGACCTACGAGCAGTACTTC. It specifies CASSQGWGTYEQYF.

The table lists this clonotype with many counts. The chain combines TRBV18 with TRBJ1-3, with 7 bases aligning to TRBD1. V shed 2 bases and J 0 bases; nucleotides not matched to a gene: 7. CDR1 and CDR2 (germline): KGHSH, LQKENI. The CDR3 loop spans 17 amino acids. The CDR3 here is CASSPSNRGPSGNTIYF. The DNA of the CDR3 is TGTGCCAGCTCACCATCTAACAGGGGTCCCTCTGGAAACACCATATATTTT.

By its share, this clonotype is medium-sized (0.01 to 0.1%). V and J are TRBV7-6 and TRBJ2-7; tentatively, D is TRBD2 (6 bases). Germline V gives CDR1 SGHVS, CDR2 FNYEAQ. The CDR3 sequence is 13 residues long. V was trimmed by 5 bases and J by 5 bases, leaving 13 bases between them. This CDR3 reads CASSRQLANEQYF. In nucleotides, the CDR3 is TGTGCCAGCAGCCGCCAGCTAGCGAACGAGCAGTACTTC.

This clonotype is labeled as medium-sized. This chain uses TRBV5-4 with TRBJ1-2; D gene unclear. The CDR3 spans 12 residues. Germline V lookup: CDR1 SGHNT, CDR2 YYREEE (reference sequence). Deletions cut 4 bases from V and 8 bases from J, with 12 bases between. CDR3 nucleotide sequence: TGTGCCAGCAGCAAGACGGGGATCGGCTACACCTTC. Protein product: CASSKTGIGYTF.

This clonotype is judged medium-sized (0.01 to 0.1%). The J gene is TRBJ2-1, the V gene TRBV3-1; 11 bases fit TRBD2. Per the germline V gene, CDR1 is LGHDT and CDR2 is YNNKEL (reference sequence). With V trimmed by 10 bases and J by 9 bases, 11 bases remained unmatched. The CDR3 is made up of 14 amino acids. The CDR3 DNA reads TGTGCCACCGTAGGGACTAGCGGTGGTAGTGAGCAGTTCTTC. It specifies CATVGTSGGSEQFF.

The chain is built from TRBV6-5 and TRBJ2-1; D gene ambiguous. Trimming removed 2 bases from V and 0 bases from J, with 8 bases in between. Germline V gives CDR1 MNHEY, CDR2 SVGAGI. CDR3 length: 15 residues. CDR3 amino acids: CASSYGLSSYNEQFF. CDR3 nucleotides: TGTGCCAGCAGTTACGGGCTGAGCTCCTACAATGAGCAGTTCTTC.

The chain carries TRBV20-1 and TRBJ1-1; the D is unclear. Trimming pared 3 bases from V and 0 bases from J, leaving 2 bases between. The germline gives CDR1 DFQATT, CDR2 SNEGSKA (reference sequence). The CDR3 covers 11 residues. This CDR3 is CSASLNTEAFF. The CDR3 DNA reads TGCAGTGCTAGTTTGAACACTGAAGCTTTCTTT.

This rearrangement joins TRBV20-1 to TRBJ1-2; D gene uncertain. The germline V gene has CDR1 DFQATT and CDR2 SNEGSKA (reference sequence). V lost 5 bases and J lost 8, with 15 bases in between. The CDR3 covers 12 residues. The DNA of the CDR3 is TGCAGTGCTGTACCGGACGGAAAAGGCTACACCTTC. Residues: CSAVPDGKGYTF.

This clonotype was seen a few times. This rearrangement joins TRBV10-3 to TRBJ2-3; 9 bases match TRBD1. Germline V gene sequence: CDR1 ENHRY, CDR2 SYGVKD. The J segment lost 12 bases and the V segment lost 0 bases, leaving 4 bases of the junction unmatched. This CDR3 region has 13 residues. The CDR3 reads CAISESGQGRQYF. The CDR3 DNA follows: TGTGCCATCAGTGAGTCCGGACAGGGGCGCCAGTATTTT.

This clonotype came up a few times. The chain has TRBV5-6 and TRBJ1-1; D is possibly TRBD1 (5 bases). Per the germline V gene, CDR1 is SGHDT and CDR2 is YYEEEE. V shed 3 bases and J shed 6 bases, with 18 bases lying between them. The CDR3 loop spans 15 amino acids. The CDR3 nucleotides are TGTGCCAGCAGCTGGGACCGAGCCTCGTGGGCTGAAGCTTTCTTT. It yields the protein CASSWDRASWAEAFF.